This TCR beta chain was identified in a study of shared clonotypes between healthy human individuals. Clones were read by immunoSEQ multiplex PCR, and TCRdb kept only the in-frame ones, dropping some. The repertoire holds 2 million to 2.5 million clones, with 93% as singletons. Donors were healthy HIV-negative adults without recently reported acute infections or vaccinations. Germline assignment: CDR1 SGHVS and CDR2 FQNEAQ. This CDR3 has 16 residues. Trimming cost V 6 bases and J 3 bases, with 18 bases left between them. Sequencing used naive CD4+ T cells from PBMCs. Subset of the sample: CD45RA+ positively selected. The sequence was obtained from a man aged 18 to 29 in good health. Some clones in this sample may be carry-over from other donors' samples. The V call is TRBV7-8, the J call TRBJ2-1; D is perhaps TRBD1 (6 bases). CDR3 residues: CASSSTQGRNYNEQFF. The CDR3 DNA follows: TGTGCCAGCAGTTCGACACAGGGTAGGAACTACAATGAGCAGTTCTTC.